A single sample is the source of the 27 T cell receptor beta chains below, sequenced in a study of T cells after yellow fever vaccination. MiXCR, applied by TCRdb to the 5' RACE reads, yields one record per CDR3 protein. The repertoire consists of around 310,000 distinct CDR3 sequences, with 3.5% to 4.5% occurring once and the leading ten covering 15% to 20%. The material was PBMCs, obtained 15 days after the yellow fever booster vaccination. The receptors were sampled from a young man who received the YFV17D yellow fever vaccine.

This clonotype was seen many times. J is TRBJ1-2 and V is TRBV5-1; D gene unclear. CDR1 SGHRS and CDR2 YFSETQ come from the germline V gene. Trimming removed 4 bases from V and 6 bases from J, with 10 bases in between. The CDR3 runs to 12 residues. CDR3 nucleotide sequence: TGCGCCAGCAGCCCTGTTGGGGATGGCTACACCTTC. It translates to CASSPVGDGYTF.

At least ten counts were recorded for this clonotype. This chain uses TRBV12-3 or TRBV12-4 with TRBJ2-3; possibly TRBD1 or TRBD2 for D (5 bases each). There are 16 residues in the CDR3. Trimming stripped 2 bases from V and 2 bases from J, with 14 bases between. CDR3: CASSLTTGPPTDTQYF. CDR3 bases: TGTGCCAGCAGTTTAACGACGGGACCCCCCACAGATACGCAGTATTTT.

This clonotype was recorded a few times. This rearrangement joins TRBV4-1 to TRBJ2-7; no reliable D call. V was trimmed by 2 bases and J by 3 bases, leaving 8 bases between them. Germline V gives CDR1 MGHRA, CDR2 YSYEKL. The CDR3 runs 13 residues. In DNA form, the CDR3 reads TGCGCCAGCAGCCAATGGATTAACTACGAGCAGTACGTC. It encodes CASSQWINYEQYV.

Ten or more counts support this clonotype. The chain is built from TRBV7-2 and TRBJ1-1; unclear D gene. Germline CDR1 is SGHTA and CDR2 is FQGNSA. The CDR3 runs 14 residues. Between the trimmed V and J ends, which lost 1 base and 4 bases, there was a span of 10 bases. The DNA of the CDR3 is TGTGCCAGCAGCTTAGGGGCGCATGGCACTGAAGCTTTCTTT. It encodes CASSLGAHGTEAFF.

Comment on this clonotype: A much larger clone differs by one base, so this may be a read error. The chain couples TRBV11-2 to TRBJ2-5, with a possible D match to TRBD1 (6 bases). Germline loops: CDR1 SGHAT, CDR2 FQNNGV. CDR3 length: 13 amino acids. CDR3 residues: CASSSPGQETEYF. In nucleotides, the CDR3 is TGTGCCAGCAGCTCTCCGGGACAAGAGACCGAGTACTTC.

In its sample, this clonotype was seen many times. The rearrangement uses TRBV20-1 and TRBJ1-2; D is perhaps TRBD1 (5 bases). The V gene lost 2 bases and the J gene lost 0 bases, with 10 bases spanning the gap. Germline V gene lookup returns CDR1 DFQATT and CDR2 SNEGSKA (reference sequence). This CDR3 comprises 14 residues. Here the CDR3 reads CSARKGPTNYGYTF. The CDR3 DNA sequence: TGCAGTGCTAGAAAGGGGCCCACTAACTATGGCTACACCTTC.

Only a few counts were recorded for this clonotype. This chain connects TRBV24-1 to TRBJ2-5; 7 nucleotides align to TRBD1. J was trimmed by 3 bases and V by 2 bases; bases with no gene match: 5. Germline V gene data show CDR1 as KGHDR and CDR2 as SFDVKD. There are 15 residues in the CDR3. The CDR3 protein is CATSDSGTAKETQYF. The CDR3 DNA reads as TGTGCCACCAGTGATTCCGGGACAGCAAAAGAGACCCAGTACTTC.

This clonotype was detected ten times or more. This sequence joins TRBV6-5 and TRBJ1-4, with unresolved D. This CDR3 contains 12 residues. In germline, CDR1 is MNHEY, CDR2 SVGAGI. Trimming removed 8 bases from V and 8 bases from J, with 12 bases in between. This CDR3 reads CASGSEKEKLFF. The CDR3 region has the DNA TGTGCCAGCGGGTCCGAGAAGGAAAAACTGTTTTTT.

CDR3 nucleotide sequence: TGTGCCAGCTTACTGGACAAGCTGAACACTGAAGCTTTCTTT. It translates to CASLLDKLNTEAFF. This chain uses TRBV2 with TRBJ1-1, with D perhaps matching TRBD1 (5 bases). Trimming left V 8 bases short and J 0 bases short, with 13 bases between. The CDR3 has 14 residues. CDR1 and CDR2 from the germline V gene are SNHLY and FYNNEI.

This chain connects TRBV20-1 to TRBJ1-1; D ambiguous. Germline V lookup: CDR1 DFQATT, CDR2 SNEGSKA (reference sequence). The ends were cut back, 3 bases at V and 0 bases at J, with 8 bases in the middle. The CDR3 runs to 13 residues. CDR3: CSASLIMNTEAFF. DNA of the CDR3: TGCAGTGCTAGTTTAATCATGAACACTGAAGCTTTCTTT.

There are many counts of this clonotype. The J gene is TRBJ2-7, the V gene TRBV2, with TRBD1 as a possible D gene (5 bases). V was cut by 3 bases and J by 4 bases, with 19 bases left in between. Germline V gives CDR1 SNHLY, CDR2 FYNNEI. The CDR3 is 16 amino acids. The CDR3 sequence: CASSEGLNNFVYEQYV. DNA of the CDR3: TGTGCCAGCAGTGAGGGGCTGAATAACTTCGTTTACGAGCAGTACGTC.

This clonotype was seen ten or more times. J is TRBJ1-2 and V is TRBV10-3; D perhaps matches TRBD1 (5 bases). The ends were cut back, 7 bases at V and 2 bases at J, with 8 bases in the middle. The CDR3 covers 12 residues. The germline V gene has CDR1 ENHRY and CDR2 SYGVKD. The CDR3 nucleotides are TGTGCCATCAAGGGACGGAACTATGGCTACACCTTC. As protein: CAIKGRNYGYTF.

In this sample, this clonotype turned up a few times. The J gene is TRBJ1-1, the V gene TRBV18; TRBD1 is a possible D gene (5 bases). Looked up from germline, CDR1 is KGHSH and CDR2 is LQKENI. This CDR3 has 17 residues. With 0 bases removed from V and 0 bases from J, the gap between germline ends came to 14 bases. This CDR3 reads CASSPPPGRGVNTEAFF. In DNA, the CDR3 is TGTGCCAGCTCACCACCGCCAGGGCGGGGCGTGAACACTGAAGCTTTCTTT.

The chain joins TRBV27 to TRBJ1-4, with 8 bases lining up with TRBD1. V shed 4 bases and J 5 bases; nucleotides not matched to a gene: 3. Per germline, CDR1 MNHEY and CDR2 SMNVEV (reference sequence). This CDR3 is 14 amino acids long. The CDR3 nucleotides are TGTGCCAGCAGTTCGGGACAGGACAATGAAAAACTGTTTTTT. This gives the protein CASSSGQDNEKLFF.

This clonotype showed up many times. The chain couples TRBV6-5 to TRBJ1-1; D perhaps matches TRBD1 (6 bases). This CDR3 has 13 amino acids. The V end lost 5 bases, the J end lost 11 bases, and 18 bases lay between the germline ends. Germline CDR1 MNHEY, CDR2 SVGAGI. The CDR3 here is CASSRGDFFGAFF. The CDR3 region has the DNA TGTGCCAGCAGTAGGGGGGACTTTTTCGGGGCTTTCTTT.

The rearrangement links TRBV6-1 to TRBJ1-1; TRBD1 agrees at 9 bases. The V gene's germline CDR1 is MNHNS and CDR2 SASEGT. CDR3 length: 12 residues. V lost 11 bases to trimming and J lost 11 bases; unmatched junction nucleotides: 12. The CDR3 sequence is CALDWTGAQAFF. The CDR3 DNA follows: TGTGCCCTTGATTGGACAGGGGCCCAGGCTTTCTTT.

This clonotype turned up a few times. The rearrangement uses TRBV7-2 and TRBJ2-1, with D unclear. Germline V gene lookup returns CDR1 SGHTA and CDR2 FQGNSA. The CDR3 sequence is 14 residues long. V was pared by 3 bases and J by 2 bases, with 8 bases between. Here the CDR3 DNA reads TGTGCCAGCAGCTTGTTTTCAGCCTACAATGAGCAGTTCTTC. This codes for CASSLFSAYNEQFF.

This chain connects TRBV30 to TRBJ2-1, with D maybe TRBD2 (6 bases). CDR1 and CDR2 (germline): GTSNPN, SVGIG (reference sequence). The CDR3 loop spans 13 amino acids. V was shortened by 5 bases and J by 8 bases, with 16 bases between the two germline ends. The CDR3 bases are TGTGCCTGGTATTGGCGGGGTGGGGATGAGCAGTTCTTC. Translation gives CAWYWRGGDEQFF. Filled out from reference TRBV30 and TRBJ2-1, the complete variable domain reads SQTIHQWPATLVQPVGSPLSLECTVEGTSNPNLYWYRQAAGRGLQLLFYSVGIGQISSEVPQNLSASRPQDRQFILSSKKLLLSDSGFYLCAWYWRGGDEQFFGPGTRLTVL.

This clonotype was observed many times. The rearrangement uses TRBV5-1 and TRBJ2-3, with D possibly matching TRBD2 (5 bases). Germline V gene sequence: CDR1 SGHRS, CDR2 YFSETQ. V lost 3 bases and J 2 bases, leaving 13 bases between the germline ends. The CDR3 loop spans 15 amino acids. CDR3 sequence (DNA): TGCGCCAGCAGCTGGAGGAATCCCTCCACAGATACGCAGTATTTT. Translation gives CASSWRNPSTDTQYF.

The J gene is TRBJ1-1, the V gene TRBV7-9; D may be TRBD1 (6 bases). CDR3 length: 19 residues. The germline V gene has CDR1 SEHNR and CDR2 FQNEAQ (reference sequence). The ends were cut back, 6 bases at V and 7 bases at J, with 33 bases in the middle. DNA for the CDR3: TGTGCCAGCAGTCCCCTAGGGACAAGGTCCTCTAGAGGGGCCTTTGAAGCTTTCTTT. Its protein product is CASSPLGTRSSRGAFEAFF.

This clonotype came up a few times. The V gene is TRBV7-3, the J gene TRBJ2-1; no definite D call. In germline, CDR1 is SGHTA, CDR2 FQGTGA. This CDR3 comprises 14 residues. Trimming removed 5 bases at V and 9 bases at J, with 17 bases between. The CDR3 region has the DNA TGTGCCAGCAGCCCCGCGTCTAGGCCGGTTGAGCAGTTCTTC. Translated: CASSPASRPVEQFF.

By sample fraction, this clonotype is medium-sized. One end of the junction fails to match germline, which may point to a read error. The chain couples TRBV7-2 to TRBJ2-2; D ambiguous. Germline values: CDR1 SGHTA, CDR2 FQGNSA. The CDR3 totals 13 residues. CDR3 sequence (DNA): TGCGCCAGCAGCTTGGCGTCCACCGGGGAGCTGTTTTTT. It encodes CASSLASTGELFF.

In this sample, this clonotype turned up many times. The CDR3 sequence is CASSLGGQGYEQYV. In nucleotides, the CDR3 is TGTGCCAGCAGCTTGGGGGGTCAGGGCTACGAGCAGTACGTC. The chain carries TRBV5-6 and TRBJ2-7; the D gene is possibly TRBD1 (5 bases). CDR3 length: 14 residues. Deletions cut 0 bases from V and 3 bases from J, with 10 bases between. Germline loops: CDR1 SGHDT, CDR2 YYEEEE.

This chain uses TRBV15 with TRBJ1-5, with TRBD1 matching 8 bases. The length of the CDR3 is 15 residues. The germline V gene encodes CDR1 LNHNV and CDR2 YYDKDF (reference sequence). After removal of 1 base from V and 4 bases from J, the junction contained 3 bases not matched to a gene. In nucleotides, the CDR3 is TGTGCCACCAGCAGAGTGCAGGGGGCGAATCAGCCCCAGCATTTT. Its translation: CATSRVQGANQPQHF.

The chain is built from TRBV28 and TRBJ2-1; 11 bases are a match to TRBD2. Germline V gene data show CDR1 as MDHEN and CDR2 as SYDVKM. Trimming removed 6 bases from V and 3 bases from J; junction bases left unmatched: 4. This CDR3 contains 15 residues. CDR3 residues: CASSVTSGIYNEQFF. CDR3 coding DNA: TGTGCCAGCAGCGTGACTAGCGGGATCTACAATGAGCAGTTCTTC.

This clonotype was counted many times. This chain connects TRBV20-1 to TRBJ2-7, with 16 bases aligning to TRBD2. CDR1 is DFQATT and CDR2 is SNEGSKA in the germline V gene (reference sequence). The CDR3 has 15 amino acids. Losses at the gene ends were 3 bases for V and 7 bases for J; bases not matched to a gene: 6. The CDR3 is CSASTGLAGGREQYV. CDR3 nucleotides: TGCAGTGCTAGCACGGGACTAGCGGGGGGGCGGGAGCAGTACGTC.

In DNA form, the CDR3 reads TGTGCCAGCAGTTACCTAGGGACAGGGGAAACTGAAGCTTTCTTT. It translates to CASSYLGTGETEAFF. The chain links TRBV6-2 or TRBV6-3 to TRBJ1-1; 10 bases are a match to TRBD1. CDR3 size: 15 residues. The germline V gene has CDR1 MNHEY and CDR2 SVGEGT. V lost 2 bases and J lost 5; bases outside the gene matches: 5.